The entry below gives a single T cell receptor beta chain sequence along with its context. Its antigen is undetermined. 60 Vbeta and 13 Jbeta primers were used in PCR. TCRdb keeps only in-frame clones here, not all; method: immunoSEQ multiplex PCR. The table records 140,000 to 150,000 clones, about 80% of them present only once. The donors, nominally healthy at sampling, likely had unrecorded immune exposures. The CDR3 consists of 14 residues. Germline V lookup: CDR1 SEHNR, CDR2 FQNEAQ (reference sequence). V gave up 4 bases and J gave up 8 bases; unmatched junction bases: 6. This entry comes from a study of cytomegalovirus exposure and HLA in healthy donors. Findings and caveats of the study: The investigators catalogued 164 TCR beta chains as cytomegalovirus-associated. Equally common other TCR beta chains were less clonally expanded than HLA-associated ones, a later analysis found.

The sequencing input was PBMCs. This rearrangement joins TRBV7-9 to TRBJ1-4; 8 positions match TRBD1. This sequence originates from a man aged 40-49 years in good health and CMV-seronegative. CDR3 protein: CASSYRQGTEKLFF. The CDR3 nucleotides are TGTGCCAGCAGCTATAGACAGGGGACGGAAAAACTGTTTTTT.